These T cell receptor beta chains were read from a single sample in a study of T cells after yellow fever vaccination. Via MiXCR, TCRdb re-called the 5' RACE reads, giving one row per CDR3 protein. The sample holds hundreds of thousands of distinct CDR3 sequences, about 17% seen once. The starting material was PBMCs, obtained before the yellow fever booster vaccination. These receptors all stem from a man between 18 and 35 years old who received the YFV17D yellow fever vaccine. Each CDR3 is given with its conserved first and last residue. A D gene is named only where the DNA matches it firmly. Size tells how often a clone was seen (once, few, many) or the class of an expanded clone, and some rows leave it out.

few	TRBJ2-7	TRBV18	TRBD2	TGTGCCAGCTCACCTAGGGGACTAGCGGGACCCTACGAGCAGTACTTC	CASSPRGLAGPYEQYF
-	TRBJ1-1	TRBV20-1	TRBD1	TGCAGTGCGACGGGACAGCCGTCGGGTGAAGCTTTCTTT	CSATGQPSGEAFF
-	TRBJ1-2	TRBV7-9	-	TGTGCCAGCAGCCGGTTTGGGCTTTCGTCTCTCAGTGGCTACACCTTC	CASSRFGLSSLSGYTF
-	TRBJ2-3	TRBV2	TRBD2	TGTGCCAGCGGGGCCGGGACTACCGACACAGATACGCAGTATTTT	CASGAGTTDTDTQYF
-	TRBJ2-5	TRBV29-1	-	TGCAGCGTTGATGGAAGAAGGGAGACCCAGTACTTC	CSVDGRRETQYF
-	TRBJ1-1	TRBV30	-	TGTGCCTCCGGGGGCAGGGTGAACACTGAAGCTTTCTTT	CASGGRVNTEAFF
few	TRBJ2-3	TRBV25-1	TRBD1	TGTGCCAGCAGTGAATCGGGACAGGGAGGAGATACGCAGTATTTT	CASSESGQGGDTQYF
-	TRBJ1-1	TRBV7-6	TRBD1	TGTGCCAGCACCAAGACAGGGCTCACTGAAGCTTTCTTT	CASTKTGLTEAFF
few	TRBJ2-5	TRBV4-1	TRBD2	TGCGCCAGCAGCCAACCGTCTAGCGGGGGGGAGACCCAGTACTTC	CASSQPSSGGETQYF
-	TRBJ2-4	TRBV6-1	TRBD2	TGTGCCAGCCTTCTCGGGAGGGACAAAAACATTCAGTACTTC	CASLLGRDKNIQYF
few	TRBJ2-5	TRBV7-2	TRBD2	TGTGCCAGCAGCACCCGGGGGGGCGCCAACAAAGAGACCCAGTACTTC	CASSTRGGANKETQYF
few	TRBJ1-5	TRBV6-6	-	TGTGCCAGCAGTTACTCCCGGGGCAGATTTAGCAATCAGCCCCAGCATTTT	CASSYSRGRFSNQPQHF
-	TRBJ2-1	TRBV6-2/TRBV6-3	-	TGTGCCAGCAGCCCCCGGGTTGAGCAGTTCTTC	CASSPRVEQFF
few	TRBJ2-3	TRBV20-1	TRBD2	TGCAGTGCTAGCGGGGGGTCACTCTCAGATACGCAGTATTTT	CSASGGSLSDTQYF
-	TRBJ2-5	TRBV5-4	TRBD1	TGTGCCAGCAGCACCCCGCCGGGACAGGGCCAAGAGACCCAGTACTTC	CASSTPPGQGQETQYF
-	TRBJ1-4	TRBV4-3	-	TGCGCCAGCAGTCGACGAGGGTCAACTAATGAAAAACTGTTTTTT	CASSRRGSTNEKLFF
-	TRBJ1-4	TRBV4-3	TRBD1	TGCGCCAGCAGCCACTCGCGGGACAGACTGTTTTTT	CASSHSRDRLFF
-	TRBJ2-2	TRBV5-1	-	TGCGCCAGCAGCTTGGCGGGGTCGAACACCGGGGAGCTGTTTTTT	CASSLAGSNTGELFF
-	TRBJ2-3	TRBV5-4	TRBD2	TGTGCCAGCGAGCGGGGGGGTGCAGATACGCAGTATTTT	CASERGGADTQYF
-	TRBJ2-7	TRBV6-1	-	TGTGCCAGCAGTCAGGACGGAGCCTACGAGCAGTACTTC	CASSQDGAYEQYF
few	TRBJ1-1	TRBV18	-	TGTGCCAGCTCAGCGTCGGCTGAAGCTTTCTTT	CASSASAEAFF
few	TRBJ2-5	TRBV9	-	TGTGCCAGCAGCGTAGGCGGGGAAGGAGAGACCCAGTACTTC	CASSVGGEGETQYF
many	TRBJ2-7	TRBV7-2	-	TGTGCCAGCAGCACCACCTACGAGCAGTACTTC	CASSTTYEQYF
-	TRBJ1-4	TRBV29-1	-	TGCAGCGTTGAGTCCGGGTATGAAGAAAAACTGTTTTTT	CSVESGYEEKLFF
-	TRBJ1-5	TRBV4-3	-	TGCGCCAGCAGCCAAGATTGGGGAGGAGGACAGCCCCAGCATTTT	CASSQDWGGGQPQHF
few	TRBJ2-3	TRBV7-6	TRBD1	TGTGCCAGCAGCTTAGGCCCTCTTGGACAGGGCGACACAGATACGCAGTATTTT	CASSLGPLGQGDTDTQYF
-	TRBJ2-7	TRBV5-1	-	TGCGCCAGCAGCTTCAGGGGGGATACCTACGAGCAGTACTTC	CASSFRGDTYEQYF
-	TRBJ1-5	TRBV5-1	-	TGCGCCAGCCCCCCGGGTGGGGGCAATCAGCCCCAGCATTTT	CASPPGGGNQPQHF
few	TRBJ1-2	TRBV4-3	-	TGCGCCAGCAGCCAAGCAATAACGGAGGCTTCTAACTATGGCTACACCTTC	CASSQAITEASNYGYTF
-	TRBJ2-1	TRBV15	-	TGTGCCACCAGCAGCACCGGGACTGCCTTCGACAATGAGCAGTTCTTC	CATSSTGTAFDNEQFF
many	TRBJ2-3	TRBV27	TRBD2	TGTGCCAGCGCGCGGCGGGGGTCCACAGATACGCAGTATTTT	CASARRGSTDTQYF
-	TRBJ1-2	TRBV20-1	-	TGCAGTGCTAGTCCGCCCAGGAGAGCCTATGGCTACACCGACTTC	CSASPPRRAYGYTDF
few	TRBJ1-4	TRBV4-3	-	TGCGCCAGCAGCCAAGAGGCCGCAGGGTGGAATGAAAAACTGTTTTTT	CASSQEAAGWNEKLFF
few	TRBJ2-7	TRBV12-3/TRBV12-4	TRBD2	TGTGCCAGCAGTTGGGGGACTAGTGGTTACGAGCAGTACTTC	CASSWGTSGYEQYF
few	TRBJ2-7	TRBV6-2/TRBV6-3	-	TGTGCCAGCAGTTATGGCCCCGGGGGGCTCTACGAGCAGTACTTC	CASSYGPGGLYEQYF
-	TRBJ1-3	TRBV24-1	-	TGTGCCACCAGTCCCCTAGGCGGGGGAAAATCAAGCTCTGGAAACACCATATATTTT	CATSPLGGGKSSSGNTIYF
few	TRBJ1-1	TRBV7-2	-	TGTGCCAGCAGCTTCCTAGTAGTGAACACTGAAGCTTTCTTT	CASSFLVVNTEAFF
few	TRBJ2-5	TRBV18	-	TGTGCCAGCGCGACACAGGAAGAGACCCAGTACTTC	CASATQEETQYF
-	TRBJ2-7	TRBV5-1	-	TGCGCCAGCAGCTTGGCGCAGGGGGGCTACGAGCAGTACTTC	CASSLAQGGYEQYF
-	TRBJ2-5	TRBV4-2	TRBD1	TGTGCCAGCAGCCAAGACCTTGACAGGGGGCCGGAGACCCAGTACTTC	CASSQDLDRGPETQYF
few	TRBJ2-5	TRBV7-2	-	TGTGCCAGCAGCTTAGTCTCGTCACAACAACAAGAGACCCAGTACTTC	CASSLVSSQQQETQYF
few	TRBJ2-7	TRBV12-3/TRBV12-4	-	TGTGCCAGCAGTCAAGGGGGTTGGTACGAGCAGTACTTC	CASSQGGWYEQYF
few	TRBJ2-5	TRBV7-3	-	TGTGCCAGCAGCTTATATGGCCCGAGTACGGCTAAAGAGACCCAGTACTTC	CASSLYGPSTAKETQYF
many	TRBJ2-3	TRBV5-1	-	TGCGCCAGCAGCTTGTGGGCCACAGATACGCAGTATTTT	CASSLWATDTQYF
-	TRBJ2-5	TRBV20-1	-	TGCAGTGCTACCGACTCGAAAGAGACCCAGTACTTC	CSATDSKETQYF
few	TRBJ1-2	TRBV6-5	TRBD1	TGTGCCAGCAGTAGGGGGCCGGGACAGACGTATGGCTACACCTTC	CASSRGPGQTYGYTF
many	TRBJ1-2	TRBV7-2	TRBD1	TGTGCCAGCAGCTCCCGACAGGGGGTAGGGTCTAACTATGGCTACACCTTC	CASSSRQGVGSNYGYTF
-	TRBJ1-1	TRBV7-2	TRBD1	TGTGCCAGCAGCCCGACCGGGACAGGGGGGAACACTGAAGCTTTCTTT	CASSPTGTGGNTEAFF
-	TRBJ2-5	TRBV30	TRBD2	TGTGCCTGGGGGACTAGCGGGGGGGCACTGGAGACCCAGTACTTC	CAWGTSGGALETQYF
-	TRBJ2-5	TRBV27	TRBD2	TGTGCCAGCAGGGTTGCTAGCGGGGGGAGGGAGACCCAGTACTTC	CASRVASGGRETQYF
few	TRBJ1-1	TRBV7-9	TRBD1	TGTGCCAGCCCTATGGGACAGGGTGAAGCTTTCTTT	CASPMGQGEAFF
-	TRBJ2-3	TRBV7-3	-	TGTGCCAGCAGCCCCCACCCGGGACTGCAAGCAGATACGCAGTATTTT	CASSPHPGLQADTQYF
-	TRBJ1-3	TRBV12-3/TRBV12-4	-	TGTGCCATCAAAAGGGGATCTGGAAACACCATATATTTT	CAIKRGSGNTIYF
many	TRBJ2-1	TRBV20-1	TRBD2	TGCAGTGCTTCACTGACTAGCGACGGTGAGCAGTTCTTC	CSASLTSDGEQFF
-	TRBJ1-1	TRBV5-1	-	TGCGCCAGCAGCTTAGGTCATGGAATGAACACTGAAGCTTTCTTT	CASSLGHGMNTEAFF
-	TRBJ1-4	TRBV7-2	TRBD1	TGTGCCAGCAGCTTATTGACAGGGGGCATCCGAAAACTGTTTTTT	CASSLLTGGIRKLFF
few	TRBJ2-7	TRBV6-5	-	TGTGCCAGCAGGACAGGGAGGGACGAGCAGTACTTC	CASRTGRDEQYF
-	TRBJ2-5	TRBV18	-	TGTGCCAGCTCACCACAGGGGACCAGAGAGACCCAGTACTTC	CASSPQGTRETQYF
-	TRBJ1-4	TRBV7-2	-	TGTGCCAGCAGCAAGGACAGTCGGGAAAAACTGTTTTTT	CASSKDSREKLFF
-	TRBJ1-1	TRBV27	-	TGTGCCATCCGCCTTTCACCGAACACTGAAGCTTTCTTT	CAIRLSPNTEAFF